This TCR beta chain came from a study of identifying expanded T cells in peripheral blood. Produced via immunoSEQ multiplex PCR; TCRdb's table is partial and in-frame only. Here the sample spans 50,000 to 70,000 clones, about 87% being singletons. Worth noting for this clone: What it recognizes is unknown.

CDR1 SGHNT and CDR2 YYREEE come from the germline V gene (reference sequence). The CDR3 has 15 amino acids. Between the trimmed V and J ends, which lost 5 bases and 4 bases, there was a span of 18 bases. Study-level results: About 1.2 clones differed between technical replicates, versus 16.4 and 19 over time. Clone count variance between roughly two-week samples rose with total template count.

The chain recombines TRBV5-4 with TRBJ2-5; the D gene is possibly TRBD1 (7 bases). The sequenced sample was blood. The TCR sequence derives from a person between 18 and 70 years old in good health. CDR3 protein: CASSRQGGSAETQYF. The CDR3 DNA follows: TGTGCCAGCAGTCGACAGGGAGGATCGGCAGAGACCCAGTACTTC.